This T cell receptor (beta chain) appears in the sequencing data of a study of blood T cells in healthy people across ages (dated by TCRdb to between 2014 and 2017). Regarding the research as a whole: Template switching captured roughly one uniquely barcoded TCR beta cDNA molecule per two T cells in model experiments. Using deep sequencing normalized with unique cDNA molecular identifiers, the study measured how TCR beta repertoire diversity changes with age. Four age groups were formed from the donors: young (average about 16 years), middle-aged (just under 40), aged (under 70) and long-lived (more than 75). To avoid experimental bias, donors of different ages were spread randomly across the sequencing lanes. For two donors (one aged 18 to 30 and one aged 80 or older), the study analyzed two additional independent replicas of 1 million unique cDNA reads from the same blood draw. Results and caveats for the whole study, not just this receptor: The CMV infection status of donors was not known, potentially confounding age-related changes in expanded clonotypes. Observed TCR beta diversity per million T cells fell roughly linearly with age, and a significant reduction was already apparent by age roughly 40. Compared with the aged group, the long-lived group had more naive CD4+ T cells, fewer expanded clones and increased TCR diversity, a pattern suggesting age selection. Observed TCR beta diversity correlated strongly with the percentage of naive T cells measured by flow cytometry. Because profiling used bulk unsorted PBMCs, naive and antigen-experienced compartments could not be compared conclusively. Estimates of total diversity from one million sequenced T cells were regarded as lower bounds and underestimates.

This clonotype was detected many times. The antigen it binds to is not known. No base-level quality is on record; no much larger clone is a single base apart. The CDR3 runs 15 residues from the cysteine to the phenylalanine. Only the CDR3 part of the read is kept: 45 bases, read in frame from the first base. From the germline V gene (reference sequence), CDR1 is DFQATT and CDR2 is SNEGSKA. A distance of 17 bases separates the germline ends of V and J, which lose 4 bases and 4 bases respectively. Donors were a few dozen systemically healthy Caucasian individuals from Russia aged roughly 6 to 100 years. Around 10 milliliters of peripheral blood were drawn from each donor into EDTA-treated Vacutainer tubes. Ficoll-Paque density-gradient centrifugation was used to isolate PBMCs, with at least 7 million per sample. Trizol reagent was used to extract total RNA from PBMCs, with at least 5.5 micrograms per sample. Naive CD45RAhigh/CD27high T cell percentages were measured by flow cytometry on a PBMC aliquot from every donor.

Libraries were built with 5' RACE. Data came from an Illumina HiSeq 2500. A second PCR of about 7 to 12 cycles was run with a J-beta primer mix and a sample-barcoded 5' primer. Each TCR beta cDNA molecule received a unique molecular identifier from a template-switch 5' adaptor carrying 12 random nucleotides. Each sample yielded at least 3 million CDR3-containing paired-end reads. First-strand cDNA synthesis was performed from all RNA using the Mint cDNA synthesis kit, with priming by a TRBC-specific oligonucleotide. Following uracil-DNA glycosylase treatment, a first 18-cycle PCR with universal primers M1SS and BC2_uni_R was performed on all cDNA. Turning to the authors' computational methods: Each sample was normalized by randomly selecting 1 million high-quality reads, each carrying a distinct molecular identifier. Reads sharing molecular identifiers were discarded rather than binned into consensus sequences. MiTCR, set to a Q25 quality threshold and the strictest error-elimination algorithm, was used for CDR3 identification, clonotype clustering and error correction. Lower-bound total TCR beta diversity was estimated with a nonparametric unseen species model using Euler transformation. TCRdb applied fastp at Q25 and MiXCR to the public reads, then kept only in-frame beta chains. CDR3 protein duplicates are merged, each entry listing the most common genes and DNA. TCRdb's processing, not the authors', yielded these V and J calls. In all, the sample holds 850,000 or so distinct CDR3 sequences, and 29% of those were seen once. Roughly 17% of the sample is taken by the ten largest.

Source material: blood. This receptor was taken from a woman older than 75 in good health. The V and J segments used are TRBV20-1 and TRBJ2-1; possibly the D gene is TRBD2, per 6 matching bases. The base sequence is TGCAGTGCTATGAGGGGCGGGGAATTGTACAATGAGCAGTTCTTC. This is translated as CSAMRGGELYNEQFF.